A single TCR beta chain is shown here with its context. The data are from a study of blood T cell repertoires in COVID-19. Study context: There were acute and convalescent COVID-19 samples, and they came from the United States, Italy and Spain. T cells, B-cell-depleted T cells, or PBMCs supplied cDNA or gDNA.

Original processing methods: Nucleated cell number was recorded as an estimate derived from reference gene primer amplification. This table comes from immunoSEQ multiplex PCR, and its TCRdb copy is limited to in-frame clones, with some not included. V and J calls and clone size are those listed in that table; D and trimming were worked out from the DNA. The repertoire holds some 450,000 clones, about 87% seen once, with 0.8% to 0.9% in the top ten. This TCR came from a man between 18 and 29 years old with COVID-19, enrolled during active disease. Source material: peripheral blood.

Written as DNA, the CDR3 is TGCGCCAGCAGCCAAGACGGACTAGCGGGAGGAGGTCAAGAGACCCAGTACTTC. This codes for CASSQDGLAGGGQETQYF. This rearrangement joins TRBV4-1 to TRBJ2-5; 14 bases agree with TRBD2. The CDR3 totals 18 residues. V shed 0 bases, J shed 2 bases, and the junction held 5 bases outside the gene matches. Germline V CDR1 and CDR2: MGHRA, YSYEKL.